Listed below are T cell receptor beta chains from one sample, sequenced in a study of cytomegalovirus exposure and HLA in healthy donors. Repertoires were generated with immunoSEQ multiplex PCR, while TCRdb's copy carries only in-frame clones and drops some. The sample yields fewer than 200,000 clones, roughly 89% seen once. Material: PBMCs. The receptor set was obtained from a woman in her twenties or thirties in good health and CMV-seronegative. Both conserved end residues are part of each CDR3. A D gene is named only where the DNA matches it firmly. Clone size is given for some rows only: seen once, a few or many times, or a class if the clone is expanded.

CDR3: CASSEIGGYNEQFF
DNA: TGTGCCAGCAGTGAAATCGGAGGCTACAATGAGCAGTTCTTC
D: .
V: TRBV2
size: .
J: TRBJ2-1

CDR3: CASSEALGQQETQYF
DNA: TGTGCCAGCAGTGAAGCGTTGGGACAGCAAGAGACCCAGTACTTC
D: TRBD1
V: TRBV6-1
size: .
J: TRBJ2-5

CDR3: CAWSPSGRVGDTQYF
DNA: TGTGCCTGGAGCCCCTCAGGCAGGGTGGGTGATACGCAGTATTTT
D: .
V: TRBV30
size: .
J: TRBJ2-3

CDR3: CASSQGWGERTYEQYF
DNA: TGCGCCAGCAGCCAAGGGTGGGGGGAAAGGACCTACGAGCAGTACTTC
D: .
V: TRBV4-1
size: .
J: TRBJ2-7

CDR3: CSARVWYDYGYTF
DNA: TGCAGCGCCAGGGTGTGGTATGACTATGGCTACACCTTC
D: .
V: TRBV29-1
size: once
J: TRBJ1-2

CDR3: CASSLASSGETQYF
DNA: TGTGCCAGCAGCTTGGCCTCATCGGGGGAGACCCAGTACTTC
D: .
V: TRBV5-4
size: .
J: TRBJ2-5

CDR3: CASSLLGAGQKETQYF
DNA: TGTGCCAGCAGCTTATTGGGGGCGGGACAGAAAGAGACCCAGTACTTC
D: .
V: TRBV7-9
size: .
J: TRBJ2-5

CDR3: CASSYSRVAGGETQYF
DNA: TGTGCCAGCAGTTACTCGAGGGTAGCGGGGGGGGAGACCCAGTACTTC
D: TRBD2
V: TRBV6-5
size: .
J: TRBJ2-5

CDR3: CASRGQGKSYNEQFF
DNA: TGTGCCAGCAGGGGACAGGGGAAGTCCTACAATGAGCAGTTCTTC
D: TRBD1
V: TRBV6-1
size: .
J: TRBJ2-1

CDR3: CASSVGPVPGYGYTF
DNA: TGTGCCAGCAGCGTAGGTCCGGTCCCCGGCTATGGCTACACCTTC
D: .
V: TRBV9
size: few
J: TRBJ1-2

CDR3: CASSQNPGEKETQYF
DNA: TGCGCCAGCAGCCAAAACCCCGGGGAAAAAGAGACCCAGTACTTC
D: .
V: TRBV4-1
size: .
J: TRBJ2-5

CDR3: CASSQEGGNQPQHF
DNA: TGTGCCAGCAGCCAAGAAGGAGGCAATCAGCCCCAGCATTTT
D: .
V: TRBV14
size: .
J: TRBJ1-5

CDR3: CATSREAGQGYEQYF
DNA: TGTGCCACCAGCAGAGAAGCGGGACAGGGGTACGAGCAGTACTTC
D: TRBD1
V: TRBV15
size: once
J: TRBJ2-7

CDR3: CASSLATGLGTEAFF
DNA: TGTGCCAGCTCTCTAGCGACGGGCCTGGGAACTGAAGCTTTCTTT
D: .
V: TRBV18
size: .
J: TRBJ1-1